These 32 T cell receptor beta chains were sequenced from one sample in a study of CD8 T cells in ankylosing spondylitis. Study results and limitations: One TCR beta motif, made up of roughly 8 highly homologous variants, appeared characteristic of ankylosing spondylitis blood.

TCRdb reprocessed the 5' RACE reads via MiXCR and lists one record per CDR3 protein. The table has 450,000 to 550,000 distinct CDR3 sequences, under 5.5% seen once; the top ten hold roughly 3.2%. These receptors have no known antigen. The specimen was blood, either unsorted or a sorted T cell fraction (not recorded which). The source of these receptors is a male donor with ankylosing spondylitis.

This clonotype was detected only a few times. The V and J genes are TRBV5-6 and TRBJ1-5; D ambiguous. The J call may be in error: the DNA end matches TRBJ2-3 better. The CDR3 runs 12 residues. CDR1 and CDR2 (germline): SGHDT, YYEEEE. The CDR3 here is CASSLGRQPQYF. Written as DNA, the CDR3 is TGTGCCAGCAGCTTGGGGCGGCAGCCCCAGTATTTT.

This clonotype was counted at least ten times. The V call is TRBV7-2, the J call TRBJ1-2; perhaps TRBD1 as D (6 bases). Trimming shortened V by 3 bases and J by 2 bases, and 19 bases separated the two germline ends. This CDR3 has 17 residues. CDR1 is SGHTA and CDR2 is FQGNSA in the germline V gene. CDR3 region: CASSFAPGVARNYGYTF. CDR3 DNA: TGTGCCAGCAGCTTCGCCCCAGGGGTGGCAAGGAACTATGGCTACACCTTC.

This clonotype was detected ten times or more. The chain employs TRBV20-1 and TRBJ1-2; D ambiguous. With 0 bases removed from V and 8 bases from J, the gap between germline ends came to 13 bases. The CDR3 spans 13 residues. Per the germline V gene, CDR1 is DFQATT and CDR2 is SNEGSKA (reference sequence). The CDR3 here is CSARDNTREGYTF. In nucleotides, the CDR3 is TGCAGTGCTAGAGATAATACCCGCGAGGGCTACACCTTC.

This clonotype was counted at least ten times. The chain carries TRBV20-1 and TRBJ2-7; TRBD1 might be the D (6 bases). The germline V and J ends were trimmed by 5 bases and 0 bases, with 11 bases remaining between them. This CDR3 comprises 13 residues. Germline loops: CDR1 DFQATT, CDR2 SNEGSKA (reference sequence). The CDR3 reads CSAGTKSSYEQYF. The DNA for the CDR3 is TGCAGTGCTGGGACAAAGAGCTCCTACGAGCAGTACTTC.

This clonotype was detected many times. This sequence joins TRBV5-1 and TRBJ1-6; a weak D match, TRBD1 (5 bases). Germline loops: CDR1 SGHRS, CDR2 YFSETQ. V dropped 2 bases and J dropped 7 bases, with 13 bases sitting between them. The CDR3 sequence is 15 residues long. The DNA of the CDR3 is TGCGCCAGCAGCTTTAGAGAACAGGACAATTCACCCCTCCACTTT. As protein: CASSFREQDNSPLHF.

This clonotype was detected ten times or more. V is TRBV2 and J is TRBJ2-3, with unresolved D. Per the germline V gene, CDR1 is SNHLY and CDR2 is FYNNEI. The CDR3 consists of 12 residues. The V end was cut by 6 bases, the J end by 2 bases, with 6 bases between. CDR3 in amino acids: CASREFTDTQYF. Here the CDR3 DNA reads TGTGCCAGCAGAGAATTCACAGATACGCAGTATTTT.

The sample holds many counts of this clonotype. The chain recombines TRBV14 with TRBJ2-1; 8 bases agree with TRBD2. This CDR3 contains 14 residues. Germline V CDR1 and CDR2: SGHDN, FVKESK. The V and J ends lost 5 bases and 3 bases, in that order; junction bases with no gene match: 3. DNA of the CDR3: TGTGCCAGCAGCAAGACTAGCGACTACAATGAGCAGTTCTTC. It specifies CASSKTSDYNEQFF.

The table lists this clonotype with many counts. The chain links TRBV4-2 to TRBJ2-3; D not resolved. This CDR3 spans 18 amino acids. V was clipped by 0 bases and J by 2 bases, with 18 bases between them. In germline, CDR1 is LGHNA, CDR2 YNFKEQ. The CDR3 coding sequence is TGTGCCAGCAGCCAAGATAGTATTTTCGCCACAAACACAGATACGCAGTATTTT. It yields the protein CASSQDSIFATNTDTQYF.

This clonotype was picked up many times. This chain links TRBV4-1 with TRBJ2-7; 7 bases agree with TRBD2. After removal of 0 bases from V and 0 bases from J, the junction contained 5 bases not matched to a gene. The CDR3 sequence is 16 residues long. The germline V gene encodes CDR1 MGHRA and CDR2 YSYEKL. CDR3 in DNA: TGCGCCAGCAGCCAAGATCCAGCGGGATTCTCCTACGAGCAGTACTTC. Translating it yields CASSQDPAGFSYEQYF.

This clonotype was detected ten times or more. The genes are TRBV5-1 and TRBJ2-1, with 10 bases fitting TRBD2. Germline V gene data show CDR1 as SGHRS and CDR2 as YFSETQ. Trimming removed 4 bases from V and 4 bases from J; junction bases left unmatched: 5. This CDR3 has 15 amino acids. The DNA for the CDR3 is TGCGCCAGCAGCCCAGGACTAGCGGATTACAATGAGCAGTTCTTC. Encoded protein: CASSPGLADYNEQFF. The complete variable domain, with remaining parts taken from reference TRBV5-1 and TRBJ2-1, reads KAGVTQTPRYLIKTRGQQVTLSCSPISGHRSVSWYQQTPGQGLQFLFEYFSETQRNKGNFPGRFSGRQFSNSRSEMNVSTLELGDSALYLCASSPGLADYNEQFFGPGTRLTVL.

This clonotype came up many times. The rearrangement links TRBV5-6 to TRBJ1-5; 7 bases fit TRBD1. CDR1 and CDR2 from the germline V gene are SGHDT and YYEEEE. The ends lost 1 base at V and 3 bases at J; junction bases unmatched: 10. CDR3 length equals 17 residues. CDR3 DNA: TGTGCCAGCAGCTTGTATCGTCTTGGACAGGACAATCAGCCCCAGCATTTT. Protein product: CASSLYRLGQDNQPQHF.

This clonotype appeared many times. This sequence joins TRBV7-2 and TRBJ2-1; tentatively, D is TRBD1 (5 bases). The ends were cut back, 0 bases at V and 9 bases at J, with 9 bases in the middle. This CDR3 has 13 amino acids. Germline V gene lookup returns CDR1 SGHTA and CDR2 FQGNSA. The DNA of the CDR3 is TGTGCCAGCAGCTTAGCGCAACAGGCTGAGCAGTTCTTC. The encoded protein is CASSLAQQAEQFF.

CDR3 residues: CASSGVTPPSGRAVGELFF. The CDR3 DNA sequence: TGTGCCAGCAGTGGGGTGACCCCCCCTAGCGGGAGGGCGGTCGGGGAGCTGTTTTTT. The V call is TRBV25-1, the J call TRBJ2-2, with 12 nucleotides matching TRBD2. The CDR3 loop spans 19 amino acids. V trimming: 4 bases; J trimming: 7 bases; junction bases outside the gene matches: 16. The germline CDR1 and CDR2 sequences are MGHDK and SYGVNS.

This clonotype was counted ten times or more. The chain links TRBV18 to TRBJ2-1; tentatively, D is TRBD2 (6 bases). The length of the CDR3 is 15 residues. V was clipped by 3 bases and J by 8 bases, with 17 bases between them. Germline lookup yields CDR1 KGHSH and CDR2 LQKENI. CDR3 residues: CASSPTGLSADEQFF. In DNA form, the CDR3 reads TGTGCCAGCTCACCTACGGGACTTTCCGCCGATGAGCAGTTCTTC.

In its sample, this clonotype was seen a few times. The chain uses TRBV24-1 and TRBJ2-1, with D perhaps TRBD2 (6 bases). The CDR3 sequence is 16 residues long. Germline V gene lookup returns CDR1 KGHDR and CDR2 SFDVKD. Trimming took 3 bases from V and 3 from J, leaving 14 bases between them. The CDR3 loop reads CATSDPAGGGYNEQFF. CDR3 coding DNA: TGTGCCACCAGTGATCCCGCTGGGGGAGGCTACAATGAGCAGTTCTTC.

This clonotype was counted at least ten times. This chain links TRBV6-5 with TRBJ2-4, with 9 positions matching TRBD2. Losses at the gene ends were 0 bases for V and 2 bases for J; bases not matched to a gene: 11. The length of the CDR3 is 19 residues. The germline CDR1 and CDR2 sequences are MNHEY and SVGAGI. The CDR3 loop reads CASSYSISASGAPKNIQYF. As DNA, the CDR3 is TGTGCCAGCAGTTACTCGATTTCGGCTAGCGGGGCGCCCAAAAACATTCAGTACTTC.

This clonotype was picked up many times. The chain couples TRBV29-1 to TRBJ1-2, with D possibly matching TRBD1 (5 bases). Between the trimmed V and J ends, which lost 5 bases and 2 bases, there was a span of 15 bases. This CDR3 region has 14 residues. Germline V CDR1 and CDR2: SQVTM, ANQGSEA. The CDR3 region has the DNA TGCAGCGTTCCAGTGAGGACACCGAACTATGGCTACACCTTC. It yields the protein CSVPVRTPNYGYTF.

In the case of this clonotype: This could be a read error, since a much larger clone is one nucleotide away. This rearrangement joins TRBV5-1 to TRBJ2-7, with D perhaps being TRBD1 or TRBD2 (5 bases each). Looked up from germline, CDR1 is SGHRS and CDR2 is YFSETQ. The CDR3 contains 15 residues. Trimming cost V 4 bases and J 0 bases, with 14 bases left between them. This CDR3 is CASSRSGRSSYEQYF. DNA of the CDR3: TGCGCCAGCAGCCGATCGGGACGGAGCTCCTACGAGCAGTACTTC. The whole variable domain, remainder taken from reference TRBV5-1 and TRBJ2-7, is KAGVTQTPRYLIKTRGQQVTLSCSPISGHRSVSWYQQTPGQGLQFLFEYFSETQRNKGNFPGRFSGRQFSNSRSEMNVSTLELGDSALYLCASSRSGRSSYEQYFGPGTRLTVT.

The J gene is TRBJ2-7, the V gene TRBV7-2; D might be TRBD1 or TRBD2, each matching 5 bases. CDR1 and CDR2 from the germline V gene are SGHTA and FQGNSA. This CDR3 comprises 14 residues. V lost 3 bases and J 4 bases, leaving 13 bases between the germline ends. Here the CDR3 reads CASSFGDGKYEQYF. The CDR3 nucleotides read TGTGCCAGCAGCTTCGGGGACGGAAAGTACGAGCAGTACTTC.

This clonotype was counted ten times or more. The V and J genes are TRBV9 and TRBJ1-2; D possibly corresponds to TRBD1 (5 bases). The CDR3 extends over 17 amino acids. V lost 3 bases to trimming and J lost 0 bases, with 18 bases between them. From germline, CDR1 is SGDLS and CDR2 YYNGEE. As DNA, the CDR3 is TGTGCCAGCAGCGCAGGATATTCGCCAGGGACTAACTATGGCTACACCTTC. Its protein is CASSAGYSPGTNYGYTF.

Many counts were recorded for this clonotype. DNA for the CDR3: TGTGCCAGCAGCTTAGTGCGGGGCGGAGGCTACACCTTC. It is translated as CASSLVRGGGYTF. This rearrangement joins TRBV7-9 to TRBJ1-2, with D perhaps TRBD1 (5 bases). V lost 1 base, J lost 8 bases, and 11 bases lay in between. CDR3 length: 13 amino acids. Germline V CDR1 and CDR2: SEHNR, FQNEAQ (reference sequence).

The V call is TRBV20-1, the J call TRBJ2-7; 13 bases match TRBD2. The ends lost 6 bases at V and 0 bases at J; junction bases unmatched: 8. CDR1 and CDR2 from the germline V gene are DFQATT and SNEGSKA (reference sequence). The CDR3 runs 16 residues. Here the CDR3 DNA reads TGCAGTGCCGACTCCGGGACTAGCGGGATCTCCTACGAGCAGTACTTC. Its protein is CSADSGTSGISYEQYF.

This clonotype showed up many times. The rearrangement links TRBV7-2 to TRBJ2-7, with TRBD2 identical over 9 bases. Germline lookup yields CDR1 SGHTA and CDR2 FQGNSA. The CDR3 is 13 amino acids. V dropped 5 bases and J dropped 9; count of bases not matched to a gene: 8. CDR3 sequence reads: CASSDVAGAVQYF. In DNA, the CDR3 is TGTGCCAGCAGCGACGTAGCGGGAGCGGTGCAGTACTTC.

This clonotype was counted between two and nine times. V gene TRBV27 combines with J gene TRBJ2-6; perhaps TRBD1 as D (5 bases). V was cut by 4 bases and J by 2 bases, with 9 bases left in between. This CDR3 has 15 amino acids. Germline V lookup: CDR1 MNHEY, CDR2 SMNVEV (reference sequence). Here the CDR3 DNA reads TGTGCCAGCAGTTCCCTGGGGCCTGGGGCCAACGTCCTGACTTTC. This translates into CASSSLGPGANVLTF.

CDR3 nucleotides: TGTGCCAGCAGTTACAGCGGGTATAACGAGCAGTACTTC. This gives the protein CASSYSGYNEQYF. This chain uses TRBV6-6 with TRBJ2-7, with D maybe TRBD2 (6 bases). The CDR3 runs 13 residues. The ends were cut back, 2 bases at V and 5 bases at J, with 10 bases in the middle. Germline-derived CDR1 and CDR2 are MNHNY and SVGAGI (reference sequence).

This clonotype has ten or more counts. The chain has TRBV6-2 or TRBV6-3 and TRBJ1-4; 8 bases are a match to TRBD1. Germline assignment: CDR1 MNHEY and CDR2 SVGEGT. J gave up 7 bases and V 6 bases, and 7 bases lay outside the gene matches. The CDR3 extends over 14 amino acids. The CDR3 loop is CASSPTRGREKLFF. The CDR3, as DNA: TGTGCCAGCAGCCCAACCAGGGGGCGTGAAAAACTGTTTTTT.

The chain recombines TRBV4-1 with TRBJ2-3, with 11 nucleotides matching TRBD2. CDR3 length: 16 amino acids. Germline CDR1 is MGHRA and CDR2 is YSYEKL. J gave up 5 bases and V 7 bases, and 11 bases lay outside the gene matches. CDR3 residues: CASNHLAGGRGDTQYF. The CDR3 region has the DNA TGCGCCAGCAACCACCTAGCGGGAGGTCGGGGAGATACGCAGTATTTT.

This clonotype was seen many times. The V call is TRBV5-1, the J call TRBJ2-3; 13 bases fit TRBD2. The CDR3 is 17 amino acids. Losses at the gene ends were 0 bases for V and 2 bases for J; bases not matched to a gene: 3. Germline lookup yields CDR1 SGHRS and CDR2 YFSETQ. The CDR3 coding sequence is TGCGCCAGCAGCTTGGGCGGGACTAGCGGGGCCACAGATACGCAGTATTTT. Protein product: CASSLGGTSGATDTQYF.

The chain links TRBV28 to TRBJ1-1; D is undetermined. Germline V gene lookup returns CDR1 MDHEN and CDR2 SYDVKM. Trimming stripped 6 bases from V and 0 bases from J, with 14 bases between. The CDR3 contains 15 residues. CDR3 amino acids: CASSHGRVMNTEAFF. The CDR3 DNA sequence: TGTGCCAGCAGCCATGGACGAGTTATGAACACTGAAGCTTTCTTT. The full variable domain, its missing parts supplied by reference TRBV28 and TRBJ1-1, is DVKVTQSSRYLVKRTGEKVFLECVQDMDHENMFWYRQDPGLGLRLIYFSYDVKMKEKGDIPEGYSVSREKKERFSLILESASTNQTSMYLCASSHGRVMNTEAFFGQGTRLTVV.

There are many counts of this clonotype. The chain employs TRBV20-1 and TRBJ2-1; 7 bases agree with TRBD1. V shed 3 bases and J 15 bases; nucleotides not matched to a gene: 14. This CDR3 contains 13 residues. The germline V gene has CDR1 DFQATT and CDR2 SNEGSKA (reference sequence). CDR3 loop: CSARPRQGKDPFF. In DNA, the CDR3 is TGCAGTGCTAGGCCGAGACAGGGTAAAGATCCGTTCTTC.

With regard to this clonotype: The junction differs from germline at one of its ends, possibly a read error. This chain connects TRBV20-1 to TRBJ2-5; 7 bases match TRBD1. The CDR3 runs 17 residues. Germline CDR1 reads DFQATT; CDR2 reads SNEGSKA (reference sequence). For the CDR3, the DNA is TGCTGTGCTAGAGACCCCTTCGTAGGGGGCAACCAAGAGACCCAGTACTTC. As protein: CCARDPFVGGNQETQYF.

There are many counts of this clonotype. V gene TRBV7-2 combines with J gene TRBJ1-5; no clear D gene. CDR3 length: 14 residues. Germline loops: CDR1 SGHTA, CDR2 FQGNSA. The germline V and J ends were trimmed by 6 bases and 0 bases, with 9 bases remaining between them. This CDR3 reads CASRILGSNQPQHF. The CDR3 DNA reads TGTGCCAGCAGGATCCTCGGTAGCAATCAGCCCCAGCATTTT. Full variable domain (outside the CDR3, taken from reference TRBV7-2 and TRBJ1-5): GAGVSQSPSNKVTEKGKDVELRCDPISGHTALYWYRQSLGQGLEFLIYFQGNSAPDKSGLPSDRFSAERTGGSVSTLTIQRTQQEDSAVYLCASRILGSNQPQHFGDGTRLSIL.